The clone carrying this TCR beta chain was recorded at least ten times. What it binds is unknown. This entry belongs to a study of T cells in Graves' hyperthyroidism and ophthalmopathy. General study points: Ophthalmopathy got predicted by the model a median approximately 6.4 months before its onset.

This CDR3 region has 16 residues. Trimming cost V 1 base and J 0 bases, with 13 bases left between them. Germline assignment: CDR1 DFQATT and CDR2 SNEGSKA (reference sequence). TCR beta CDR3 region amplification was performed from RNA transcripts. First-round RT-PCR targeting the TCR CDR3 was performed with the HTBI primer set. TCRdb analysed the multiplex PCR reads with MiXCR anew, one entry per CDR3 protein. This sample has around 390,000 distinct CDR3 sequences; about 14% occur once, and the top ten carry around a fifth. This rearrangement joins TRBV20-1 to TRBJ1-5; TRBD1 might be the D (5 bases). The receptor comes from a woman aged 30 to 39 with Graves' ophthalmopathy. Source material: blood. CDR3 in amino acids: CSARGVGRGSNQPQHF. In DNA form, the CDR3 reads TGCAGTGCTAGAGGTGTAGGGAGGGGTAGCAATCAGCCCCAGCATTTT.